This TCR beta chain originates from a study of cytomegalovirus exposure and HLA in healthy donors. In the PCR, 60 Vbeta and 13 Jbeta primers were used. Data came from immunoSEQ multiplex PCR; TCRdb stores just in-frame clones and leaves some out. Here the sample spans approximately 100,000 clones, over 60% being singletons. Germline lookup yields CDR1 SGHTA and CDR2 FQGTGA. The CDR3 runs to 18 residues. V trimming: 2 bases; J trimming: 4 bases; junction bases outside the gene matches: 10. The sequenced sample consisted of PBMCs. This sequence originates from a man aged 25-45 years in good health and CMV-seronegative. The chain combines TRBV7-3 with TRBJ2-6; the match to TRBD1 covers 8 bases. CDR3 protein: CASSLVVQGARGANVLTF. In nucleotides, the CDR3 is TGTGCCAGCAGCTTAGTTGTCCAGGGGGCCCGAGGGGCCAACGTCCTGACTTTC.